This T cell receptor beta chain derives from a study of T cells in localized non-small cell lung cancer. Measured with immunoSEQ multiplex PCR; TCRdb has only the in-frame clones, and not every one. Of around 19,000 clones listed, 91% were seen once; the top ten hold approximately 2.7%. Comment on this clone: Its antigen remains unknown.

General study results and limits: Longer overall survival associated with higher blood T cell density; shorter survival with higher adjacent-lung clonality. Investigators sequenced only a single tumor region, leaving heterogeneity possible. Paired adjacent lung recovered a median around 60 of the top 100 tumor clones. In uninvolved adjacent lung, T cell clonality reached its highest value, exceeding tumor.

The CDR3 loop spans 14 amino acids. The V end was cut by 4 bases, the J end by 4 bases, with 14 bases between. Per germline, CDR1 SGHRS and CDR2 YFSETQ. This chain links TRBV5-1 with TRBJ1-2; D unresolved. Specimen: peripheral blood, collected before any cancer treatment. The clonotype comes from a woman aged 40-75 years with stage I lung adenocarcinoma. This chain's CDR3 is CASSHLGGSYGYTF. The CDR3 DNA is TGCGCCAGCAGCCACTTAGGAGGTTCCTATGGCTACACCTTC.